This T cell receptor (beta chain) derives from a study of T cells expressing NK-cell markers. The wider study: Beta-chain profiling covered CD3+CD56+NKG2C+, CD3+CD56+NKG2C- and CD3+CD56-NKG2C+ sorted subsets.

Note on this clonotype: Its specificity is unknown.

Findings and limits, study-wide: Once again these clonotypes came out on top in the CD3+CD56-NKG2C+ fraction of several donors.

TCRdb reprocessed the 5' RACE reads and keeps a single row for each CDR3 protein, giving no DNA. The listing contains about 370,000 distinct CDR3 sequences. This CDR3 contains 16 residues. The germline V gene encodes CDR1 SGDLS and CDR2 YYNGEE. The chain links TRBV9 to TRBJ2-2; TCRdb outputs TRBD1, but without DNA this stays unchecked. What was sequenced was blood T cells: a sorted CD56 or NKG2C T cell subset, CD4+ or CD8+ T cells, or bulk PBMC T cells (not recorded which). This clonotype was sampled from a woman between 50 and 59 years old in good health. This CDR3 is CASSVVPGTNTGELFF.